This paragraph reports one T cell receptor (beta chain). The sample originates from a study of T cells in Graves' hyperthyroidism and ophthalmopathy. The CDR3 sequence is 13 residues long. Germline trimming cut 6 bases from V and 7 bases from J; bases unmatched to any gene: 6. TCR beta CDR3 sequences were amplified from RNA transcripts. An initial round of RT-PCR targeting the TCR CDR3 relied on the HTBI primer set. One entry per CDR3 protein results from TCRdb running MiXCR on the multiplex PCR reads. Of hundreds of thousands of distinct CDR3 sequences in the sample, 15% to 20% were seen once. V usage is TRBV12-3 or TRBV12-4 and J usage is TRBJ2-3; TRBD2 matches at 8 bases. Source material: blood. This receptor was taken from a woman in her thirties or forties with Graves' ophthalmopathy. This CDR3 reads CASSLPGGYTQYF. CDR3 bases: TGTGCCAGCAGCCTTCCGGGGGGGTATACGCAGTATTTT.